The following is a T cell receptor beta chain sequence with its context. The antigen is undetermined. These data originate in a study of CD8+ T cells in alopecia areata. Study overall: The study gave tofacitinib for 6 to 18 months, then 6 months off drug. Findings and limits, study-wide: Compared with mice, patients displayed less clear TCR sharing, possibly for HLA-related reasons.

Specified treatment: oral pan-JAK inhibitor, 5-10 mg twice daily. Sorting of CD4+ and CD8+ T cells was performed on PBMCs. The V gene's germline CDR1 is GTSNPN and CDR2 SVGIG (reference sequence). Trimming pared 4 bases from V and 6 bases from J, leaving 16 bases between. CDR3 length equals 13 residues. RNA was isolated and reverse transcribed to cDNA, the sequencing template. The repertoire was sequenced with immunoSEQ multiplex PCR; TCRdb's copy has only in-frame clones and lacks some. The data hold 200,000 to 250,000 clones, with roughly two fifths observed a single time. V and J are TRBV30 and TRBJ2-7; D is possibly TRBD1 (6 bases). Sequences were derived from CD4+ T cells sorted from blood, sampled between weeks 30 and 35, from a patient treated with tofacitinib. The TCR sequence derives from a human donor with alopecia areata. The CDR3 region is CAWNREGGLEQYF. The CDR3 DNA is TGTGCCTGGAATAGGGAAGGGGGTCTCGAGCAGTACTTC. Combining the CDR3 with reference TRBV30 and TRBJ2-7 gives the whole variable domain SQTIHQWPATLVQPVGSPLSLECTVEGTSNPNLYWYRQAAGRGLQLLFYSVGIGQISSEVPQNLSASRPQDRQFILSSKKLLLSDSGFYLCAWNREGGLEQYFGPGTRLTVT.